The clone carrying this TCR beta chain has at least ten counts. Its target is not known. Germline loops: CDR1 LNHDA, CDR2 SQIVND (reference sequence). V lost 1 base and J lost 4; bases outside the gene matches: 10. CDR3 length: 19 amino acids. The data stem from a study of metastatic and nonmetastatic thyroid tumors. Findings of the study overall: In both blood and tumor samples, TCR beta diversity was reported significantly higher for malignant than benign nodules.

No treatment of any kind had been given to any patient before thyroid surgery. TCRdb re-called clones from the PCR reads using MiXCR. The repertoire holds about 69,000 clones, with around 14% as singletons. This clonotype originated in a male donor with papillary thyroid cancer or a benign thyroid nodule (not recorded which). Some clones in this sample may be carry-over from other donors' samples. The specimen sequenced was blood. The V and J genes are TRBV19 and TRBJ2-2; TRBD2 agrees at 12 bases. CDR3 amino acids: CASSIAVLAGGPLTGELFF. The CDR3 region has the DNA TGTGCCAGTAGTATAGCCGTCCTAGCGGGAGGGCCGCTCACCGGGGAGCTGTTTTTT.